This T cell receptor beta chain was recovered during a study of beta chain features in type 1 diabetes. The isolated RNA, all of it, was reverse transcribed, so expressed TCRB transcripts were what got sequenced. Measured with immunoSEQ multiplex PCR; TCRdb has only the in-frame clones, and not every one. The table includes 430,000 or so clones, 11% detected once. This clone has more than one count but fewer than ten. The germline V gene encodes CDR1 SGHTA and CDR2 FQGNSA. This CDR3 has 14 residues. Trimming shortened V by 1 base and J by 5 bases, and 11 bases separated the two germline ends. The sequencing sample was made of naive CD4+ T cells from blood. The V call is TRBV7-2, the J call TRBJ2-5; D gene unclear. The receptor's source is a woman aged 18 to 35 in good health. The chain's CDR3 is CASSLGTLKETQYF. CDR3 DNA sequence: TGTGCCAGCAGCTTAGGGACCCTCAAGGAGACCCAGTACTTC.